These T cell receptor beta chains were read from a single sample in a study of OX40 agonist ivuxolimab in advanced cancers. Generated by immunoSEQ multiplex PCR, the TCRdb table keeps only in-frame clones and is missing some. The data show 60,000 to 85,000 clones, approximately 86% seen once. The sequences come from CD4+ or CD8+ T cells sorted from blood, collected in a trial of the OX40 agonist ivuxolimab. The source is an adult with an advanced solid tumor such as melanoma, head and neck, liver or kidney cancer. Both conserved end residues are part of each CDR3. A D gene is named only where the DNA matches it firmly. Where a row states a size, it is once, few, many or the class of an expanded clone; other rows omit it.

TRBV5-8	TRBD1	.	TRBJ2-3	CASSFRRTGGDTQYF	TGTGCCAGCAGCTTCCGCCGAACAGGGGGAGATACGCAGTATTTT
TRBV19	.	.	TRBJ2-7	CASSRGRSSYEQYF	TGTGCCAGTAGTCGGGGACGGAGCTCCTACGAGCAGTACTTC
TRBV11-1	TRBD2	.	TRBJ2-1	CASSNSGRGGEQFF	TGTGCCAGCAGCAACAGCGGGAGGGGTGGTGAGCAGTTCTTC
TRBV11-2	.	.	TRBJ1-3	CASTIAGFSGNTIYF	TGTGCCAGCACCATAGCGGGATTCTCTGGAAACACCATATATTTT
TRBV2	TRBD1	.	TRBJ2-2	CAARQGSFSTGELFF	TGTGCCGCCCGACAGGGTTCTTTTAGTACCGGGGAGCTGTTTTTT
TRBV9	.	.	TRBJ2-5	CASSVLAGETQYF	TGTGCCAGCAGCGTACTGGCTGGCGAGACCCAGTACTTC
TRBV7-2	.	once	TRBJ2-4	CASSLLGDGIQYF	TGTGCCAGCAGCTTATTGGGGGACGGCATTCAGTACTTC
TRBV30	.	few	TRBJ1-1	CAWSDSHTEAFF	TGTGCCTGGAGTGACAGCCACACTGAAGCTTTCTTT
TRBV19	.	.	TRBJ1-1	CASLRRGAAMNTEAFF	TGTGCCAGTCTCAGGAGGGGGGCTGCGATGAACACTGAAGCTTTCTTT
TRBV6-1	.	many	TRBJ2-7	CASTSVGLVNEQYF	TGTGCCAGCACGAGTGTGGGACTGGTAAACGAGCAGTACTTC
TRBV7-9	TRBD1	.	TRBJ1-5	CASSTGGSRQPQHF	TGTGCCAGCAGCACAGGGGGCTCGAGGCAGCCCCAGCATTTT
TRBV30	.	.	TRBJ1-4	CAWSSGGGPNEKLFF	TGTGCCTGGAGTAGCGGAGGCGGACCTAATGAAAAACTGTTTTTT
TRBV28	TRBD1	.	TRBJ1-2	CASSPPGQGPYGYTF	TGTGCCAGCAGTCCACCGGGACAGGGACCCTATGGCTACACCTTC
TRBV5-6	TRBD1	.	TRBJ1-1	CASSHGQVRTEAFF	TGTGCCAGCAGCCACGGACAGGTCCGCACTGAAGCTTTCTTT
TRBV6-1	TRBD2	.	TRBJ2-7	CASSETSGRWYEQYF	TGTGCCAGCAGTGAGACTAGCGGGAGGTGGTACGAGCAGTACTTC
TRBV2	.	.	TRBJ2-7	CASSEASQGRGEQYF	TGTGCCAGCAGTGAAGCTAGCCAAGGCCGAGGGGAGCAGTACTTC
TRBV7-2	TRBD1	.	TRBJ2-1	CASSLRGQGVYNEQFF	TGTGCCAGCAGCCTTAGGGGACAGGGGGTCTACAATGAGCAGTTCTTC
TRBV21-1	.	.	TRBJ2-1	CASSAYNEQFF	TGTGCCAGCAGCGCCTATAATGAGCAGTTCTTC
TRBV19	.	few	TRBJ1-3	CASSLQGRGTGNTIYF	TGTGCCAGTAGTCTACAGGGTAGGGGGACTGGAAACACCATATATTTT
TRBV4-1	TRBD1	.	TRBJ1-1	CASSRLGGGGTEAFF	TGCGCCAGCAGCCGACTAGGGGGCGGCGGCACTGAAGCTTTCTTT
TRBV29-1	TRBD2	.	TRBJ2-5	CSVVGVAGGLGETQYF	TGCAGCGTTGTAGGGGTAGCGGGGGGGCTCGGAGAGACCCAGTACTTC
TRBV28	TRBD1	.	TRBJ2-7	CASRGTGSYEQYF	TGTGCCAGCAGGGGGACAGGATCCTACGAGCAGTACTTC
TRBV10-2	.	.	TRBJ1-5	CATGRSNSNQPQHF	TGCGCCACCGGACGGAGCAATAGCAATCAGCCCCAGCATTTT
TRBV7-2	.	.	TRBJ1-5	CASSLGGKSNQPQHF	TGTGCCAGCAGCTTAGGGGGTAAGAGCAATCAGCCCCAGCATTTT
TRBV5-1	TRBD2	.	TRBJ2-7	CASSSGTIYEQYF	TGCGCCAGCAGCTCCGGGACTATCTACGAGCAGTACTTC
TRBV30	.	few	TRBJ1-2	CAWSKIPYGYTF	TGTGCCTGGAGCAAGATCCCCTATGGCTACACCTTC
TRBV7-9	TRBD1	.	TRBJ2-7	CASSDRDRGSDEQYF	TGTGCCAGCAGCGACCGGGACAGGGGAAGCGACGAGCAGTACTTC
TRBV28	.	.	TRBJ1-2	CASSLSGGGGYTF	TGTGCCAGCAGTTTATCGGGGGGCGGAGGCTACACCTTC
TRBV6-5	TRBD2	.	TRBJ2-2	CASSGGRAAGELFF	TGTGCCAGCAGTGGGGGGAGGGCGGCCGGGGAGCTGTTTTTT
TRBV18	TRBD1	.	TRBJ2-7	CASSPGTETYEQYF	TGTGCCAGCTCCCCTGGGACAGAGACCTACGAGCAGTACTTC
TRBV6-1	TRBD1	.	TRBJ1-1	CASSVGQGGTEAFF	TGTGCCAGCAGTGTCGGACAGGGGGGTACTGAAGCTTTCTTT
TRBV7-2	.	.	TRBJ1-5	CASSLETDKGSNQPQHF	TGTGCCAGCAGCTTAGAAACAGATAAGGGTAGCAATCAGCCCCAGCATTTT
TRBV6-4	.	.	TRBJ1-1	CASRPTASYTEAFF	TGTGCCAGCAGACCCACGGCGAGTTACACTGAAGCTTTCTTT
TRBV7-8	TRBD2	.	TRBJ2-1	CASSLSGRTNEQFF	TGTGCCAGCAGCTTAAGCGGGAGGACGAATGAGCAGTTCTTC
TRBV6-6	.	.	TRBJ1-1	CASSQRNTEAFF	TGTGCCAGCAGTCAGCGGAACACTGAAGCTTTCTTT
TRBV7-2	.	.	TRBJ1-5	CASSSRTEVNQPQHF	TGTGCCAGCAGCTCCCGGACCGAAGTCAATCAGCCCCAGCATTTT
TRBV2	.	.	TRBJ1-5	CASSGPLSNQPQHF	TGTGCCAGCTCTGGTCCCCTTAGCAATCAGCCCCAGCATTTT
TRBV28	.	.	TRBJ2-3	CASTDGLVSTDTQYF	TGTGCCAGCACCGACGGCCTTGTTAGCACAGATACGCAGTATTTT
TRBV15	.	.	TRBJ1-3	CATSRDSGAGNTIYF	TGTGCCACCAGCAGAGATTCCGGGGCCGGAAACACCATATATTTT
TRBV6-1	.	.	TRBJ2-1	CASSEPQGRNEQFF	TGTGCCAGCAGTGAACCCCAGGGACGAAATGAGCAGTTCTTC
TRBV5-1	.	.	TRBJ2-5	CASSLALGAQETQYF	TGCGCCAGCAGCTTGGCCTTGGGGGCACAAGAGACCCAGTACTTC
TRBV9	TRBD2	.	TRBJ2-3	CASSASGGGIDTQYF	TGTGCCAGCAGCGCTAGCGGGGGGGGCATAGATACGCAGTATTTT
TRBV2	.	.	TRBJ2-6	CAGGSPSGANVLTF	TGTGCCGGGGGGTCTCCCTCTGGGGCCAACGTCCTGACTTTC
TRBV28	TRBD1	once	TRBJ2-3	CASIGTGGWGTDTQYF	TGTGCCAGCATAGGGACAGGTGGTTGGGGCACAGATACGCAGTATTTT
TRBV6-5	.	.	TRBJ2-5	CASSSLTARETQYF	TGTGCCAGCAGCTCACTAACGGCCCGAGAGACCCAGTACTTC
TRBV6-1	.	.	TRBJ1-5	CASTDPQPQHF	TGTGCCAGCACCGACCCCCAGCCCCAGCATTTT
TRBV19	TRBD2	once	TRBJ2-3	CASSPRLATTDTQYF	TGTGCCAGTAGTCCTAGACTAGCAACCACAGATACGCAGTATTTT
TRBV2	.	medium-sized	TRBJ1-1	CASSEGGGQAFF	TGTGCCAGCAGTGAAGGGGGAGGACAAGCTTTCTTT
TRBV27	TRBD2	.	TRBJ2-1	CARRTSPFDEQFF	TGTGCCAGAAGGACTAGCCCTTTTGATGAGCAGTTCTTC
TRBV5-8	.	.	TRBJ2-3	CASSPGRGPPRNTQYF	TGTGCCAGCAGCCCCGGGAGGGGGCCCCCCCGTAATACGCAGTATTTT
TRBV7-6	.	.	TRBJ1-4	CASSLGLGEKLFF	TGTGCCAGCAGCTTAGGGCTTGGTGAAAAACTGTTTTTT
TRBV10-3	.	.	TRBJ2-7	CAIRGELDEQYF	TGTGCCATTAGGGGGGAACTAGACGAGCAGTACTTC
TRBV7-9	TRBD2	.	TRBJ2-3	CASTLAAGTDTQYF	TGTGCCAGCACCCTAGCGGCGGGCACAGATACGCAGTATTTT